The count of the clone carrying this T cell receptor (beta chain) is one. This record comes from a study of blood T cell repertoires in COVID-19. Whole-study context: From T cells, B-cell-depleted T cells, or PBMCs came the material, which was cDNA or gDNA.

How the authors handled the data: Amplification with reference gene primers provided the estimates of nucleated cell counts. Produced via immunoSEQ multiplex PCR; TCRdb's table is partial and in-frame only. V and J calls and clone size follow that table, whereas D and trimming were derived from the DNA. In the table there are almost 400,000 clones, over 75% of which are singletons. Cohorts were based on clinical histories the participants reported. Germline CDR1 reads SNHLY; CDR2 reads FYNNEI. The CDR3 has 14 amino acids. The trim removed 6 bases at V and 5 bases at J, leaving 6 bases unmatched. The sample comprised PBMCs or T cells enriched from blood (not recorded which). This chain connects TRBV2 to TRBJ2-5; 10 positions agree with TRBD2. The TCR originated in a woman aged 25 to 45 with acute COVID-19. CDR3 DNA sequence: TGTGCCAGCAGCCAGCGGGGGGGCCTTGAGACCCAGTACTTC. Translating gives CASSQRGGLETQYF. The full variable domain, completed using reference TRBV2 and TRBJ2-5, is EPEVTQTPSHQVTQMGQEVILRCVPISNHLYFYWYRQILGQKVEFLVSFYNNEISEKSEIFDDQFSVERPDGSNFTLKIRSTKLEDSAMYFCASSQRGGLETQYFGPGTRLLVL.